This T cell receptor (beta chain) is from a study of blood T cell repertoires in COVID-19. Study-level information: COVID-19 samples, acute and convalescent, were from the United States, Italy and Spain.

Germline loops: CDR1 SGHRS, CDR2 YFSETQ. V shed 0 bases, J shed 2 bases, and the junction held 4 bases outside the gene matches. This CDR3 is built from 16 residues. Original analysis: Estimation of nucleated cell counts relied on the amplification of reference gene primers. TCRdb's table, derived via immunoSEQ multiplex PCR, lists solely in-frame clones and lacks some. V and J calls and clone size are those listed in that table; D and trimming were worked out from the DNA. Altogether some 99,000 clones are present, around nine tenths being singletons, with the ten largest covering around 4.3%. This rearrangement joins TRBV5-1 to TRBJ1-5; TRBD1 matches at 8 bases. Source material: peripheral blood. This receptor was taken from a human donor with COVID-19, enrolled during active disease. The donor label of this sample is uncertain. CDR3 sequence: CASSLEVTGGNQPQHF. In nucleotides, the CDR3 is TGCGCCAGCAGCTTGGAGGTGACAGGGGGCAATCAGCCCCAGCATTTT.